This entry features one TCR beta chain sequence. Its antigen is unidentified. This record belongs to a study of beta chain features in type 1 diabetes. About the study: Patients looked much like healthy donors when it came to age, gender and cell yields.

Study findings and constraints: TCRB CDR3s from Type 1 diabetes patients were moderately but significantly shorter in all four CD4+ subsets.

cDNA synthesis used the whole RNA isolate, giving expressed TCRB sequences. Using immunoSEQ multiplex PCR, the repertoire was profiled, and TCRdb retains in-frame clones only, with some absent. The data show hundreds of thousands of clones, 13% seen once. This CDR3 region has 14 residues. Trimming shortened V by 4 bases and J by 4 bases, and 12 bases separated the two germline ends. Germline values: CDR1 SNHLY, CDR2 FYNNEI. The sequenced sample was naive CD4+ T cells from blood. This receptor was identified in a man in his late teens or twenties with type 1 diabetes. V is TRBV2 and J is TRBJ2-3, with a possible D match to TRBD2 (5 bases). CDR3 coding DNA: TGTGCCAGCAGTGTGGGAGTTATCGCAGATACGCAGTATTTT. The encoded protein is CASSVGVIADTQYF. Supplemented by reference TRBV2 and TRBJ2-3, the full variable domain reads EPEVTQTPSHQVTQMGQEVILRCVPISNHLYFYWYRQILGQKVEFLVSFYNNEISEKSEIFDDQFSVERPDGSNFTLKIRSTKLEDSAMYFCASSVGVIADTQYFGPGTRLTVL.